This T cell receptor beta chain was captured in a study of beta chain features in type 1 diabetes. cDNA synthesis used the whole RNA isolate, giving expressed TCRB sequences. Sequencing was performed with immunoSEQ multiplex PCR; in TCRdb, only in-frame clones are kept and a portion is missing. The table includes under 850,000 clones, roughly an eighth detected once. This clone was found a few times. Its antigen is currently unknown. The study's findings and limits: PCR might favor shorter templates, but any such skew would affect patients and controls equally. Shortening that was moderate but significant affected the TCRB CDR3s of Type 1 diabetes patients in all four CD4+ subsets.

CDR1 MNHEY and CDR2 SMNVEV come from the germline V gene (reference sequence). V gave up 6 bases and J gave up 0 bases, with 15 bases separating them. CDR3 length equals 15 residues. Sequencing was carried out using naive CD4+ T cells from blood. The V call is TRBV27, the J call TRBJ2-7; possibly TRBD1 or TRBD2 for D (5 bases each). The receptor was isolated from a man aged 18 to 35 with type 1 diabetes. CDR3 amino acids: CASSPGTSSSYEQYF. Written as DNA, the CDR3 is TGTGCCAGCAGCCCCGGGACCTCGAGCTCCTACGAGCAGTACTTC.